The present TCR beta chain was sequenced within a study of T cell repertoires in cytomegalovirus infection. This clonotype was counted a few times. Each CDR3 protein is one row after TCRdb ran MiXCR on the reads. The sample shows 450,000 to 650,000 distinct CDR3 sequences, around 27% of them seen only once. Trimming removed 4 bases from V and 5 bases from J, with 11 bases in between. Germline V CDR1 and CDR2: MDHEN, SYDVKM. The CDR3 has 14 residues. The sequence was obtained from a human donor in good health (CMV status not recorded). Some clones in this sample may be carry-over from other donors' samples. Source material: PBMCs. The V and J genes are TRBV28 and TRBJ1-4, with a tentative D call TRBD1 (5 bases). The CDR3 DNA reads as TGTGCCAGCAGTTCCGCAGGGTTAAATGAAAAACTGTTTTTT. Its protein product is CASSSAGLNEKLFF.